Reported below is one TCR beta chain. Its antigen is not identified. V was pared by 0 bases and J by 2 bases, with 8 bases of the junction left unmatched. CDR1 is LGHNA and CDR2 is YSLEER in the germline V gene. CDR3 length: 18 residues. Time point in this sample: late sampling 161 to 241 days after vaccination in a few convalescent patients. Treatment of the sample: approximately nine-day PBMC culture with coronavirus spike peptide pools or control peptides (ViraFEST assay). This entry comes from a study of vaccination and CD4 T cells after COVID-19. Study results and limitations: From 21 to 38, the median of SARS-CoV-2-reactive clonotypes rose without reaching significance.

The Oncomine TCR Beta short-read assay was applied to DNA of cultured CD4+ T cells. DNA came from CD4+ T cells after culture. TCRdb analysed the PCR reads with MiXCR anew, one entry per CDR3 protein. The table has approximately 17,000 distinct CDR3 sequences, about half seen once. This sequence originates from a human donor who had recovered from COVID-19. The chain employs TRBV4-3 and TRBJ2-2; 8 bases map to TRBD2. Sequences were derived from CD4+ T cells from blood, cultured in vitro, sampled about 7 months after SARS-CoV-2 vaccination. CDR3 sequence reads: CASSQEASGPINTGELFF. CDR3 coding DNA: TGCGCCAGCAGCCAAGAGGCTAGCGGGCCTATTAACACCGGGGAGCTGTTTTTT.